Presented here are 11 T cell receptor beta chains from one specimen sequenced in a study of blood T cell repertoires in COVID-19. Libraries were prepared by immunoSEQ multiplex PCR; TCRdb keeps only in-frame clonotypes and omits some of them. Among 250,000 to 300,000 clones listed, approximately 91% were seen once. Specimen: PBMCs or T cells enriched from blood (not recorded which). The receptors come from a woman aged 25 to 39 who had recovered from COVID-19.

This clone was seen a single time. In nucleotides, the CDR3 is TGTGCCACTTCTCCGGGACTAGCGGGAGGGAGCGAGCAGTACTTC. It translates to CATSPGLAGGSEQYF. The chain is built from TRBV19 and TRBJ2-7; the match to TRBD2 covers 16 bases. Germline V CDR1 and CDR2: LNHDA, SQIVND (reference sequence). V trimming: 10 bases; J trimming: 6 bases; junction bases outside the gene matches: 9. The CDR3 covers 15 residues. Full variable domain (outside the CDR3, taken from reference TRBV19 and TRBJ2-7): DGGITQSPKYLFRKEGQNVTLSCEQNLNHDAMYWYRQDPGQGLRLIYYSQIVNDFQKGDIAEGYSVSREKKESFPLTVTSAQKNPTAFYLCATSPGLAGGSEQYFGPGTRLTVT.

J is TRBJ2-1 and V is TRBV6-6, with a tentative D call TRBD2 (6 bases). The CDR3 has 15 residues. V was cut by 2 bases and J by 7 bases, with 15 bases left in between. Germline loops: CDR1 MNHNY, CDR2 SVGAGI (reference sequence). CDR3 sequence: CASSYLRGEGNEQFF. DNA for the CDR3: TGTGCCAGCAGTTACCTGCGGGGTGAGGGGAATGAGCAGTTCTTC.

The V call is TRBV21-1, the J call TRBJ1-5; TRBD1 is taken as the D call from the table, unchecked against the DNA. TRBV21-1 is an annotated pseudogene. This CDR3 region has 17 residues. CDR3 DNA sequence: TGTGCCAGCAGCAAAGAGGGGACAGGAGTTAACAATCAGCCCCAGCATTTT. This translates into CASSKEGTGVNNQPQHF.

This chain joins TRBV15 and TRBJ2-1; 12 bases map to TRBD2. The V gene's germline CDR1 is LNHNV and CDR2 YYDKDF (reference sequence). There are 18 residues in the CDR3. Trimming cost V 8 bases and J 2 bases; bases outside gene matches: 13. The CDR3 loop reads CATQTSGGQTQTYNEQFF. CDR3 sequence (DNA): TGTGCCACCCAGACTAGCGGGGGCCAAACACAGACCTACAATGAGCAGTTCTTC.

The V and J genes are TRBV5-1 and TRBJ2-1, with D maybe TRBD2 (6 bases). The CDR3 totals 16 residues. Trimming pared 4 bases from V and 1 base from J, leaving 15 bases between. Germline V lookup: CDR1 SGHRS, CDR2 YFSETQ. This chain's CDR3 is CASSPPGAPSYNEQFF. Here the CDR3 DNA reads TGCGCCAGCAGCCCCCCGGGAGCTCCTTCCTACAATGAGCAGTTCTTC.

V is TRBV14 and J is TRBJ1-2, with D tentatively TRBD1 (6 bases). V lost 5 bases and J 8 bases, leaving 18 bases between the germline ends. The germline V gene encodes CDR1 SGHDN and CDR2 FVKESK. The CDR3 contains 14 residues. The CDR3 DNA reads as TGTGCCAGCAGCTACAGGGACGCCAGGGGCGGCTACACCTTC. Translating gives CASSYRDARGGYTF.

This chain uses TRBV6-6 with TRBJ1-2; unclear D gene. The CDR3 contains 14 residues. V gave up 2 bases and J gave up 3 bases, with 10 bases separating them. The V gene's germline CDR1 is MNHNY and CDR2 SVGAGI (reference sequence). The DNA for the CDR3 is TGTGCCAGCAGTTACCCTGCAGACTACTATGGCTACACCTTC. Residues: CASSYPADYYGYTF.

The chain combines TRBV3-1 (or the pseudogene TRBV3-2) with TRBJ1-6; 7 bases line up with TRBD1. The ends lost 4 bases at V and 7 bases at J; junction bases unmatched: 13. There are 17 residues in the CDR3. Germline V lookup: CDR1 LGHDT, CDR2 YNNKEL (reference sequence). As DNA, the CDR3 is TGTGCCAGCAGCCCACAGGGGAGGTCGCCCCTAAATTCACCCCTCCACTTT. Protein product: CASSPQGRSPLNSPLHF.

The rearrangement uses TRBV9 and TRBJ1-6, with TRBD1 matching 8 bases. Germline loops: CDR1 SGDLS, CDR2 YYNGEE. Trimming at V came to 7 bases and at J to 1 base, leaving 10 bases not matched to a gene. The CDR3 loop spans 17 amino acids. CDR3 protein: CASGSDREGSYNSPLHF. The CDR3 DNA follows: TGTGCCAGCGGCTCGGACAGGGAAGGATCCTATAATTCACCCCTCCACTTT. Together with reference TRBV9 and TRBJ1-6, the CDR3 gives the full variable domain: DSGVTQTPKHLITATGQRVTLRCSPRSGDLSVYWYQQSLDQGLQFLIQYYNGEERAKGNILERFSAQQFPDLHSELNLSSLELGDSALYFCASGSDREGSYNSPLHFGNGTRLTVT.

The CDR3 reads CASSLEGTGDYEQYF. CDR3 nucleotides: TGTGCCAGCAGCTTGGAGGGGACAGGCGACTACGAGCAGTACTTC. This chain joins TRBV5-6 and TRBJ2-7; 8 positions match TRBD1. After removal of 0 bases from V and 3 bases from J, the junction contained 5 bases not matched to a gene. Germline V gene data show CDR1 as SGHDT and CDR2 as YYEEEE. The CDR3 totals 15 residues. The full variable domain, completed using reference TRBV5-6 and TRBJ2-7, is DAGVTQSPTHLIKTRGQQVTLRCSPKSGHDTVSWYQQALGQGPQFIFQYYEEEERQRGNFPDRFSGHQFPNYSSELNVNALLLGDSALYLCASSLEGTGDYEQYFGPGTRLTVT.

The chain is built from TRBV5-1 and TRBJ1-4; TRBD1 matches 9 bases. The V segment lost 6 bases and the J segment 6 bases; nucleotides outside the gene matches: 6. CDR1 and CDR2 from the germline V gene are SGHRS and YFSETQ. CDR3 length: 14 amino acids. The CDR3 here is CASTPGTGHEKLFF. The CDR3, as DNA: TGCGCCAGCACCCCCGGGACAGGGCATGAAAAACTGTTTTTT.